Shown below are 10 T cell receptor beta chains from a single sample sequenced in a study of T-cell reconstitution after alpha-beta-depleted transplantation in children. Unique molecular identifiers were used to barcode this TCRbeta library. TCRdb re-called the PCR reads with MiXCR, one entry per CDR3 protein. This sample yields approximately 500,000 distinct CDR3 sequences, of which about 10% are seen a single time; just over 2% belongs to the top ten. The sample was PBMCs, taken before TCRalphabeta/CD19-depleted stem cell transplant. The receptors derive from a child aged 2-15 years with inherited bone marrow failure, due to receive a stem cell transplant.

This clonotype has ten or more counts. The chain combines TRBV5-1 with TRBJ2-3; TRBD2 aligns across 8 bases. Germline CDR1 SGHRS, CDR2 YFSETQ. Trimming at V came to 2 bases and at J to 4 bases, leaving 6 bases not matched to a gene. The length of the CDR3 is 15 residues. CDR3 sequence: CASSFAGGLADTQYF. As DNA, the CDR3 is TGCGCCAGCAGCTTTGCGGGAGGCCTCGCAGATACGCAGTATTTT.

This clonotype has ten or more counts. The chain is built from TRBV6-1 and TRBJ2-5; 9 bases map to TRBD1. The junction had 7 bases not matched to a gene; V was cut back by 3 bases and J by 5 bases. Germline loops: CDR1 MNHNS, CDR2 SASEGT. There are 15 residues in the CDR3. The CDR3 nucleotides are TGTGCCAGCAGTGACCGGGACAGGGTAGTGGAGACCCAGTACTTC. The encoded protein is CASSDRDRVVETQYF.

The table lists this clonotype with many counts. This chain uses TRBV4-2 with TRBJ1-1, with D hard to call. The CDR3 consists of 14 residues. V was trimmed by 4 bases and J by 0 bases, leaving 9 bases between them. Germline values: CDR1 LGHNA, CDR2 YNFKEQ. CDR3 sequence reads: CASSRLYMNTEAFF. Here the CDR3 DNA reads TGTGCCAGCAGCCGGCTATATATGAACACTGAAGCTTTCTTT.

This clonotype was found many times. The chain carries TRBV7-2 and TRBJ2-3; D unclear. There are 14 residues in the CDR3. Trimming cost V 0 bases and J 2 bases, with 6 bases left between them. The germline CDR1 and CDR2 sequences are SGHTA and FQGNSA. The CDR3 nucleotides are TGTGCCAGCAGCTTAGCCCTCCACACAGATACGCAGTATTTT. Its translation is CASSLALHTDTQYF.

CDR3 sequence reads: CASSLDLAGADEQFF. Here the CDR3 DNA reads TGTGCCAGCAGCTTGGACCTAGCGGGAGCCGATGAGCAGTTCTTC. This rearrangement joins TRBV5-6 to TRBJ2-1, with TRBD2 matching 10 bases. The germline V gene encodes CDR1 SGHDT and CDR2 YYEEEE. The CDR3 extends over 15 amino acids. The V and J ends lost 0 bases and 8 bases, in that order; junction bases with no gene match: 5.

In its sample, this clonotype was seen a few times. This rearrangement joins TRBV11-2 to TRBJ2-7; 9 bases align to TRBD1. The CDR3 covers 11 residues. The junction had 5 bases not matched to a gene; V was cut back by 5 bases and J by 12 bases. Germline CDR1 and CDR2: SGHAT and FQNNGV. CDR3 protein: CASSTGTGSYF. The CDR3 DNA reads as TGTGCCAGCAGCACTGGGACAGGGTCGTACTTC.

This clonotype came up many times. The chain joins TRBV27 to TRBJ2-4; 9 nucleotides agree with TRBD1. With V trimmed by 5 bases and J by 9 bases, 8 bases remained unmatched. CDR1 MNHEY and CDR2 SMNVEV come from the germline V gene (reference sequence). This CDR3 spans 14 amino acids. The DNA for the CDR3 is TGTGCCAGCAGTCCACGACAGGGGGTTGGCATTCAGTACTTC. It encodes CASSPRQGVGIQYF.

V usage is TRBV30 and J usage is TRBJ2-7; D is possibly TRBD1 (6 bases). From germline, CDR1 is GTSNPN and CDR2 SVGIG (reference sequence). The CDR3 covers 13 residues. Between the trimmed V and J ends, which lost 4 bases and 3 bases, there was a span of 13 bases. The CDR3 here is CAWNPGQNYEQYF. The CDR3 DNA reads as TGTGCCTGGAACCCCGGACAGAACTACGAGCAGTACTTC.

This clonotype was seen many times. The genes are TRBV6-5 and TRBJ2-1; 7 positions match TRBD2. Trimming removed 2 bases from V and 1 base from J; junction bases left unmatched: 5. The CDR3 loop spans 16 amino acids. Germline assignment: CDR1 MNHEY and CDR2 SVGAGI. The CDR3 protein is CASSYPGGGSYNEQFF. Written as DNA, the CDR3 is TGTGCCAGCAGTTACCCCGGGGGAGGGTCCTACAATGAGCAGTTCTTC.

In this sample, this clonotype turned up a few times. The rearrangement joins TRBV4-3 to TRBJ1-3, with no clear D. This CDR3 has 16 residues. V lost 4 bases to trimming and J lost 3 bases, with 16 bases between them. Germline V gene lookup returns CDR1 LGHNA and CDR2 YSLEER. In DNA, the CDR3 is TGCGCCAGCAGCCCCTTGGTGGGGATAAATGGAAACACCATATATTTT. Amino acids: CASSPLVGINGNTIYF.